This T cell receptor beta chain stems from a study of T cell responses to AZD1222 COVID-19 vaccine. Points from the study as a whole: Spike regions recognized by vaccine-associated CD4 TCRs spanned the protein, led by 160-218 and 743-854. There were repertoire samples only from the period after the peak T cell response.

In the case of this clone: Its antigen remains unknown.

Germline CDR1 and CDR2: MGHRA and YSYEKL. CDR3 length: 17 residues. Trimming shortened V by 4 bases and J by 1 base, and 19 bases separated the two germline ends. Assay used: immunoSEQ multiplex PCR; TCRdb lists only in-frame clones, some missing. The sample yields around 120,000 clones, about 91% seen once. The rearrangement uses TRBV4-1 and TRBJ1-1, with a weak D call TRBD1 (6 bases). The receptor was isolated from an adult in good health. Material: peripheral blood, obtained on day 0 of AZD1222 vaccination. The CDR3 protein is CASSREAVGTSNTEAFF. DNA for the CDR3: TGCGCCAGCAGCCGAGAAGCGGTCGGGACATCGAACACTGAAGCTTTCTTT.